The rows below give T cell receptor beta chains drawn from one sample of a study of blood T cell repertoires in COVID-19. This table comes from immunoSEQ multiplex PCR, and its TCRdb copy is limited to in-frame clones, with some not included. The sample records roughly 70,000 clones, 91% being singletons. The sequenced sample consisted of peripheral blood. These receptors were collected from a human donor with active COVID-19. The donor label of this sample is uncertain. CDR3s include the opening cysteine and the closing phenylalanine or tryptophan. Each record gives: clone size, D gene, J gene, V gene, CDR3 length, CDR3 protein, CDR3 DNA. The D gene is left open where the match is weak. Not all rows give a size; the values are once, few, many and, for expanded clones, a class.

>-|-|TRBJ2-2|TRBV3-1/TRBV3-2|15
CASSHAGDYTGELFF
TGTGCCAGCAGCCACGCAGGGGATTACACCGGGGAGCTGTTTTTT
>-|TRBD2|TRBJ2-2|TRBV25-1|17
CASSEWSSGSRTGELFF
TGTGCCAGCAGTGAATGGTCTAGCGGGAGCCGTACCGGGGAGCTGTTTTTT
>once|-|TRBJ1-1|TRBV6-5|15
CASSYWGRSGAEAFF
TGTGCCAGCAGTTATTGGGGCAGGTCTGGGGCTGAAGCTTTCTTT
>-|-|TRBJ2-5|TRBV15|15
CATSRPQGNSETQYF
TGTGCCACCAGCCGACCTCAGGGGAACTCGGAGACCCAGTACTTC
>-|-|TRBJ2-5|TRBV5-4|13
CASSSGFQETQYF
TGTGCCAGCAGCTCCGGGTTTCAAGAGACCCAGTACTTC
>once|TRBD1|TRBJ2-2|TRBV9|16
CASSVGTGLSPGELFF
TGTGCCAGCAGCGTAGGGACAGGGTTGTCTCCCGGGGAGCTGTTTTTT
>-|TRBD2|TRBJ2-3|TRBV5-1|14
CASSLSGRTDTQYF
TGCGCCAGCAGCTTGAGCGGGAGGACAGATACGCAGTATTTT
>-|TRBD1|TRBJ2-7|TRBV11-3|14
CASSFGTGENEQYF
TGTGCCAGCAGCTTTGGGACAGGGGAAAACGAGCAGTACTTC
>-|-|TRBJ1-2|TRBV12-3/TRBV12-4|11
CASSGNYGYTF
TGTGCCAGCTCCGGGAACTATGGCTACACCTTC
>-|TRBD1|TRBJ1-5|TRBV28|14
CASSLGGQNQPQHF
TGTGCCAGCAGTTTAGGGGGACAGAATCAGCCCCAGCATTTT
>few|-|TRBJ1-1|TRBV2|15
CASSEAAEPNTEAFF
TGTGCCAGCAGTGAAGCGGCGGAGCCTAACACTGAAGCTTTCTTT
>-|-|TRBJ1-6|TRBV6-2/TRBV6-3|18
CASSLRRQAYSYNSPLHF
TGTGCCAGCAGCCTCAGAAGGCAGGCCTACTCCTATAATTCACCCCTCCACTTT
>-|TRBD1|TRBJ2-2|TRBV5-4|15
CASSSRTGGTGELFF
TGTGCCAGCAGCTCCCGGACAGGGGGAACCGGGGAGCTGTTTTTT
>-|-|TRBJ1-1|TRBV5-6|13
CASSLALNTEAFF
TGTGCCAGCAGCTTGGCCCTTAACACTGAAGCTTTCTTT
>once|-|TRBJ1-4|TRBV28|19
CASSPIEGKQGVTNEKLFF
TGTGCCAGCAGTCCCATAGAGGGAAAACAGGGTGTCACTAATGAAAAACTGTTTTTT
>-|-|TRBJ2-1|TRBV21-1|16
CASSKVRPGSYNEQFF
TGTGCCAGCAGCAAAGTACGCCCCGGTTCCTACAATGAGCAGTTCTTC
>once|TRBD1|TRBJ2-7|TRBV6-2/TRBV6-3|12
CASSGQGYEQYF
TGTGCCAGCAGCGGACAGGGCTACGAGCAGTACTTC
>-|TRBD2|TRBJ2-3|TRBV4-2|18
CASSQRTSGSGGTDTQYF
TGTGCCAGCAGCCAACGGACTAGCGGGAGCGGTGGCACAGATACGCAGTATTTT
>-|TRBD1|TRBJ1-4|TRBV4-3|16
CASSQGQGAGGEKLFF
TGCGCCAGCAGCCAGGGACAGGGGGCTGGAGGTGAAAAACTGTTTTTT
>-|-|TRBJ2-2|TRBV10-3|14
CAIRTGRDTGELFF
TGTGCCATCAGAACAGGGCGAGACACCGGGGAGCTGTTTTTT
>-|TRBD1|TRBJ2-6|TRBV19|17
CASSTTGTGAGANVLTF
TGTGCCAGTAGTACCACCGGGACAGGGGCTGGGGCCAACGTCCTGACTTTC
>-|-|TRBJ2-1|TRBV4-1|15
CASSQDGPLVPEQFF
TGCGCCAGCAGCCAAGATGGCCCCCTCGTTCCTGAGCAGTTCTTC
>-|-|TRBJ2-7|TRBV4-3|13
CASSQSRVYEQYF
TGCGCCAGCAGCCAAAGTCGGGTCTACGAGCAGTACTTC
>once|TRBD1|TRBJ2-5|TRBV27|17
CASPEVKGAYFQETQYF
TGTGCCAGCCCAGAGGTGAAGGGGGCATACTTCCAAGAGACCCAGTACTTC
>once|-|TRBJ2-3|TRBV7-3|13
CASSLPGTDTQYF
TGTGCCAGCAGCCTTCCGGGCACAGATACGCAGTATTTT
>-|-|TRBJ2-6|TRBV12-3/TRBV12-4|13
CASTLFGANVLTF
TGTGCCAGCACCCTATTCGGGGCCAACGTCCTGACTTTC
>-|-|TRBJ1-1|TRBV18|15
CASSPLGQGNTEAFF
TGTGCCAGCTCACCACTGGGTCAGGGGAACACTGAAGCTTTCTTT
>once|TRBD2|TRBJ2-7|TRBV5-4|15
CASSSPGTSSYEQYF
TGTGCCAGCAGCTCCCCCGGGACTAGCTCCTACGAGCAGTACTTC
>-|-|TRBJ1-1|TRBV9|14
CASSVAQSNTEAFF
TGTGCCAGCAGCGTAGCCCAATCGAACACTGAAGCTTTCTTT
>-|-|TRBJ1-2|TRBV4-2|15
CASSQEVRGNDGYTF
TGTGCCAGCAGCCAAGAGGTCAGAGGGAATGATGGCTACACCTTC
>-|-|TRBJ1-4|TRBV2|14
CASRGDTSNEKLFF
TGTGCCAGCAGGGGGGACACTTCTAATGAAAAACTGTTTTTT
>-|-|TRBJ1-4|TRBV5-5|15
CASSSNPDSLEKLFF
TGTGCCAGCAGCTCTAACCCGGACTCGCTTGAAAAACTGTTTTTT